This T cell receptor (beta chain) was documented in a study of cytomegalovirus exposure and HLA in healthy donors. Study details: One earlier analysis, a look at roughly 180 million T cells, found more than 100 million unique TCR beta sequences.

Notes on the study in general: Most TCR sequences were rare, but some public TCRs occurred in many donors. Because they were indistinguishable, some V segments, including TRBV6-2 and TRBV6-3, were excluded. In a later analysis, TCR beta V- and J-gene trimming showed a link to a missense DCLRE1C variant.

V dropped 4 bases and J dropped 8; count of bases not matched to a gene: 8. This CDR3 is 15 amino acids long. Germline V gene data show CDR1 as WSHSY and CDR2 as SAAADI. The study ran its PCR with 60 Vbeta and 13 Jbeta primers. TCRdb's table, derived via immunoSEQ multiplex PCR, lists solely in-frame clones and lacks some. The sample consists of over 100,000 clones, around three quarters of them appearing once. Comments on this clone: Its target is not known.

The receptor comes from a man aged 25-40 years in good health and CMV-seronegative. J is TRBJ1-4 and V is TRBV10-2; 9 bases are shared with TRBD1. Specimen: PBMCs. The CDR3 DNA is TGCGCCAGCAGTGGGCCTGACAGGGGGTACGAAAAACTGTTTTTT. It codes for CASSGPDRGYEKLFF.